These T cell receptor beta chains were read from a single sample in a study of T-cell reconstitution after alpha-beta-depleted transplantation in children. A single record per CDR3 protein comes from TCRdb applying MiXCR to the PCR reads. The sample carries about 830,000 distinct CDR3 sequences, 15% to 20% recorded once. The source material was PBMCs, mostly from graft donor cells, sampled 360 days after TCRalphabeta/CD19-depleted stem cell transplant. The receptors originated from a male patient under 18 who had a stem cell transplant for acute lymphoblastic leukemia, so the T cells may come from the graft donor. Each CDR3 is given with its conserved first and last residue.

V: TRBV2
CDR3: CASRKGYTGEQYF

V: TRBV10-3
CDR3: CAISEWEIGYNEQFF

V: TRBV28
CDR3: CASCPSGRRSSYEQYF

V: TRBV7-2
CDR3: CASEGQGVTDTQYF

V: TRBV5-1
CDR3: CASSLGREPGETQYF

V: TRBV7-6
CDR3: CASSPLDGLPNEQFF

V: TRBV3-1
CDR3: CASRYPVRETQYF

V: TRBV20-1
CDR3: CSAQEGGGGSYEQYF

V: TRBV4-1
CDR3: CASSQDKAGTTYEQYF

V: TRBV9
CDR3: CASSAVGYETQYF

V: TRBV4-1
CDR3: CASSQVPTGFGYGYTF

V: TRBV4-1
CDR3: CASSLEIGVFVHEQYF

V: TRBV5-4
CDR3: CASSLAPSVNEQFF

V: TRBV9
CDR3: CASSVGGNAYEQYF

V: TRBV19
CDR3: CASSIGSGSPEQYF

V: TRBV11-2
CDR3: CASSFRAKIYEQYF

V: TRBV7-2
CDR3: CASSLLGQVNTEAFF

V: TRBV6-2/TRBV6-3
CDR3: CASIPQGPVSYNEQFF

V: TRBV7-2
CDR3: CASSSPVVSETDTQYF

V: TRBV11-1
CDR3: CASSLVMADPATLQETQYF

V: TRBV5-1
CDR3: CASSQSSGRAVRRETQYF

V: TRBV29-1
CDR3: CSVEEAGVVTETQYF

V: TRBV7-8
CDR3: CASSFTGTGAQPQHF

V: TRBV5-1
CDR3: CASSLEVWGNTEAFF

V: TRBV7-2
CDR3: CASSLQGRLVNTEAFF

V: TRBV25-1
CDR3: CASSESGTGYHEQYF

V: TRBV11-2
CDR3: CASRTGQFLGEDTGELFF

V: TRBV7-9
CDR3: CASILTGGSYEQYF

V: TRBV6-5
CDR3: CASSYSDRGVKLFF

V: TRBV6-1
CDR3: CASTRDPNPSGTQYF